Listed below are T cell receptor beta chains from one sample, sequenced in a study of early T cells in non-severe SARS-CoV-2 infection. TCRdb redid the calling of the 5' RACE reads with MiXCR, one entry per CDR3 protein. The profile shows some 62,000 distinct CDR3 sequences, roughly a tenth of them singletons. Source material: whole blood. These receptors originate from an adult who was a healthcare worker with PCR-confirmed SARS-CoV-2 infection or an uninfected control (not recorded which). The CDR3 runs from the conserved cysteine through the conserved F or W. Fields, in order: J gene, D gene, V gene, clone size, CDR3 protein, CDR3 DNA. D genes are given only for firm matches. For some rows the clone size is stated as once, few or many, or as a class when expanded; others skip it.

j_call: TRBJ2-1
d_call: TRBD1
v_call: TRBV5-6
clone_size: NA
cdr3_aa: CASSPTGGNEQFF
cdr3_nt: TGTGCCAGCAGCCCCACAGGGGGCAATGAGCAGTTCTTC

j_call: TRBJ1-6
d_call: NA
v_call: TRBV12-3/TRBV12-4
clone_size: many
cdr3_aa: CASSLDTPSSYNSPLHF
cdr3_nt: TGTGCCAGCAGCTTGGACACACCTAGCTCCTATAATTCACCCCTCCACTTT

j_call: TRBJ1-2
d_call: NA
v_call: TRBV5-1
clone_size: NA
cdr3_aa: CASSVDRTYGYTF
cdr3_nt: TGCGCCAGCAGCGTAGACAGAACCTATGGCTACACCTTC

j_call: TRBJ1-6
d_call: NA
v_call: TRBV4-1
clone_size: few
cdr3_aa: CASSQVVGSSPLHF
cdr3_nt: TGCGCCAGCAGCCAAGTGGTCGGGAGTTCACCCCTCCACTTT

j_call: TRBJ2-2
d_call: TRBD1
v_call: TRBV5-4
clone_size: few
cdr3_aa: CASSTYRGLDTGELFF
cdr3_nt: TGTGCCAGCAGCACATACAGGGGGCTGGACACCGGGGAGCTGTTTTTT

j_call: TRBJ2-5
d_call: TRBD1
v_call: TRBV6-1
clone_size: few
cdr3_aa: CASSPRTGGETQYF
cdr3_nt: TGTGCCAGCAGTCCACGGACAGGGGGAGAGACCCAGTACTTC

j_call: TRBJ2-3
d_call: NA
v_call: TRBV20-1
clone_size: NA
cdr3_aa: CSANGRYGTDTQYF
cdr3_nt: TGCAGTGCCAACGGACGGTACGGCACAGATACGCAGTATTTT

j_call: TRBJ1-5
d_call: NA
v_call: TRBV6-1
clone_size: NA
cdr3_aa: CASSESAGLRQPQHF
cdr3_nt: TGTGCCAGCAGTGAAAGTGCGGGATTGAGACAGCCCCAGCATTTT

j_call: TRBJ2-2
d_call: TRBD2
v_call: TRBV7-8
clone_size: few
cdr3_aa: CASSLTPSGVNTGELFF
cdr3_nt: TGTGCCAGCAGCTTAACACCTAGCGGGGTGAACACCGGGGAGCTGTTTTTT

j_call: TRBJ2-3
d_call: TRBD1
v_call: TRBV7-4
clone_size: few
cdr3_aa: CASSLGKQGNSLTQYF
cdr3_nt: TGTGCCAGCAGCTTAGGAAAACAGGGGAATTCCCTTACGCAGTATTTT

j_call: TRBJ1-2
d_call: TRBD1
v_call: TRBV20-1
clone_size: few
cdr3_aa: CSAPKPRGRVYGYTF
cdr3_nt: TGCAGTGCCCCTAAACCCAGGGGGCGCGTCTATGGCTACACCTTC

j_call: TRBJ2-1
d_call: TRBD2
v_call: TRBV20-1
clone_size: NA
cdr3_aa: CSAREAGGLLEQFF
cdr3_nt: TGCAGTGCTAGAGAAGCGGGGGGGCTCCTTGAGCAGTTCTTC

j_call: TRBJ2-2
d_call: TRBD2
v_call: TRBV20-1
clone_size: few
cdr3_aa: CSAGGGRGTGELFF
cdr3_nt: TGCAGTGCCGGCGGGGGGCGCGGCACCGGGGAGCTGTTTTTT

j_call: TRBJ2-5
d_call: TRBD2
v_call: TRBV20-1
clone_size: NA
cdr3_aa: CSARPRGGSETQYF
cdr3_nt: TGCAGTGCTAGACCACGCGGGGGTTCAGAGACCCAGTACTTC

j_call: TRBJ2-6
d_call: NA
v_call: TRBV19
clone_size: few
cdr3_aa: CAAKGFFPSGANVLTF
cdr3_nt: TGTGCTGCAAAGGGGTTTTTCCCCTCTGGGGCCAACGTCCTGACTTTC

j_call: TRBJ1-1
d_call: TRBD1
v_call: TRBV5-4
clone_size: few
cdr3_aa: CASRNDRGRDTEAFF
cdr3_nt: TGTGCCAGCAGGAATGACAGGGGCCGGGACACTGAAGCTTTCTTT

j_call: TRBJ1-1
d_call: NA
v_call: TRBV2
clone_size: NA
cdr3_aa: CASRRRTGNTEAFF
cdr3_nt: TGTGCCAGCAGGCGCCGGACGGGGAACACTGAAGCTTTCTTT

j_call: TRBJ2-5
d_call: NA
v_call: TRBV20-1
clone_size: NA
cdr3_aa: CSASRQGGETQYF
cdr3_nt: TGCAGTGCTAGCAGGCAGGGGGGGGAGACCCAGTACTTC

j_call: TRBJ1-1
d_call: NA
v_call: TRBV7-9
clone_size: NA
cdr3_aa: CASSPDSFEAFF
cdr3_nt: TGTGCCAGCAGCCCGGACAGCTTTGAAGCTTTCTTT

j_call: TRBJ2-3
d_call: NA
v_call: TRBV6-2/TRBV6-3
clone_size: few
cdr3_aa: CASSYSAGHGGTQYF
cdr3_nt: TGTGCCAGCAGTTATTCAGCGGGCCATGGGGGCACGCAGTATTTT

j_call: TRBJ2-3
d_call: NA
v_call: TRBV6-1
clone_size: few
cdr3_aa: CASTEWGQVRMADTQYF
cdr3_nt: TGTGCCAGCACTGAGTGGGGACAAGTAAGGATGGCAGATACGCAGTATTTT

j_call: TRBJ1-6
d_call: TRBD1
v_call: TRBV12-3/TRBV12-4
clone_size: few
cdr3_aa: CASSPDRGVGSPLHF
cdr3_nt: TGTGCCAGCAGTCCAGACAGGGGCGTGGGTTCACCCCTCCACTTT

j_call: TRBJ2-1
d_call: TRBD2
v_call: TRBV5-1
clone_size: few
cdr3_aa: CASSTTSGGPNEQFF
cdr3_nt: TGCGCCAGCAGCACGACTAGCGGGGGGCCAAATGAGCAGTTCTTC

j_call: TRBJ1-5
d_call: NA
v_call: TRBV19
clone_size: few
cdr3_aa: CASLVTGRSNQPQHF
cdr3_nt: TGTGCCAGTCTTGTAACGGGACGGAGCAATCAGCCCCAGCATTTT

j_call: TRBJ2-3
d_call: NA
v_call: TRBV5-4
clone_size: few
cdr3_aa: CASSLEDTQYF
cdr3_nt: TGTGCCAGCAGCTTGGAAGATACGCAGTATTTT

j_call: TRBJ2-5
d_call: TRBD2
v_call: TRBV7-9
clone_size: many
cdr3_aa: CASSLEGTSGEKTQYF
cdr3_nt: TGTGCCAGCAGCCTAGAGGGGACTAGCGGGGAGAAGACCCAGTACTTC